Following are 21 T cell receptor beta chains from one sample sequenced in a study of blood T cell repertoires in COVID-19. Produced via immunoSEQ multiplex PCR; TCRdb's table is partial and in-frame only. Of roughly 170,000 clones listed, about nine tenths are singletons. Material for sequencing was peripheral blood. Receptors were obtained from a man aged 65-85 years with active or convalescent COVID-19.

V is TRBV3-1 (or the pseudogene TRBV3-2) and J is TRBJ1-2; TRBD1 matches at 7 bases. V shed 6 bases, J shed 5 bases, and the junction held 0 bases outside the gene matches. CDR1 LGHDT and CDR2 YNNKEL come from the germline V gene (reference sequence). The CDR3 contains 11 residues. The CDR3 sequence: CASRQGYGYTF. DNA of the CDR3: TGTGCCAGCAGACAGGGGTATGGCTACACCTTC.

The rearrangement uses TRBV7-8 and TRBJ2-7, with a tentative D call TRBD1 (6 bases). The CDR3 is 15 amino acids. The germline CDR1 and CDR2 sequences are SGHVS and FQNEAQ. Trimming took 0 bases from V and 5 from J, leaving 14 bases between them. This CDR3 reads CASSLAPWGHDEQYF. The CDR3 region has the DNA TGTGCCAGCAGCTTAGCGCCCTGGGGGCACGACGAGCAGTACTTC.

The chain carries TRBV7-2 and TRBJ2-5, with 10 bases that match TRBD1. This CDR3 is 13 amino acids long. J was trimmed by 7 bases and V by 8 bases; bases with no gene match: 7. The germline V gene encodes CDR1 SGHTA and CDR2 FQGNSA. The CDR3 nucleotides are TGTGCCAGCCGACAGGGGGCGTGGGCGACCCAGTACTTC. This sequence encodes CASRQGAWATQYF.

This rearrangement joins TRBV27 to TRBJ1-1, with D possibly matching TRBD1 (6 bases). The germline V and J ends were trimmed by 6 bases and 5 bases, with 22 bases remaining between them. The CDR3 length is 16 residues. Germline lookup yields CDR1 MNHEY and CDR2 SMNVEV (reference sequence). The CDR3 region has the DNA TGTGCCAGCAGCCTCGGGGGGCGGGGTTTGGGGACTGAAGCTTTCTTT. As protein: CASSLGGRGLGTEAFF.

This clone was detected only a few times. The rearrangement links TRBV11-2 to TRBJ1-6; tentatively, D is TRBD1 (6 bases). The CDR3 spans 14 residues. The germline CDR1 and CDR2 sequences are SGHAT and FQNNGV. Trimming pared 6 bases from V and 4 bases from J, leaving 10 bases between. The DNA of the CDR3 is TGTGCCAGCAGTCCAGGGGCGTATAATTCACCCCTCCACTTT. It yields the protein CASSPGAYNSPLHF.

The CDR3 here is CASSGPGTSGKYEQYF. The DNA for the CDR3 is TGTGCCAGCAGCGGTCCCGGGACTAGCGGGAAGTACGAGCAGTACTTC. J is TRBJ2-7 and V is TRBV28; 13 nucleotides align to TRBD2. The CDR3 loop spans 16 amino acids. V dropped 6 bases and J dropped 4; count of bases not matched to a gene: 9. The germline V gene has CDR1 MDHEN and CDR2 SYDVKM.

The chain links TRBV13 to TRBJ2-1; D may be TRBD2 (6 bases). This CDR3 spans 16 amino acids. CDR1 and CDR2 (germline): PRHDT, FYEKMQ (reference sequence). The V gene lost 0 bases and the J gene lost 4 bases, with 13 bases spanning the gap. In DNA, the CDR3 is TGTGCCAGCAGCTTAGGAGGTAGCGGCCTTTACAATGAGCAGTTCTTC. Its protein product is CASSLGGSGLYNEQFF.

The V call is TRBV3-1 (or the pseudogene TRBV3-2), the J call TRBJ2-1, with D perhaps TRBD1 (5 bases). V lost 0 bases and J 9 bases, leaving 18 bases between the germline ends. In germline, CDR1 is LGHDT, CDR2 YNNKEL (reference sequence). The CDR3 is 16 residues long. The CDR3 loop is CASSQEAGHRLGEQFF. CDR3 DNA: TGTGCCAGCAGCCAAGAAGCAGGACACCGCTTGGGTGAGCAGTTCTTC.

The chain recombines TRBV2 with TRBJ1-1, with 8 bases aligning to TRBD1. The CDR3 is 13 residues long. The germline CDR1 and CDR2 sequences are SNHLY and FYNNEI. Trimming removed 5 bases from V and 5 bases from J; junction bases left unmatched: 4. In DNA, the CDR3 is TGTGCCAGCAGTTTTACAGGGGGGACTGAAGCTTTCTTT. It encodes CASSFTGGTEAFF.

V is TRBV5-1 and J is TRBJ2-3; D ambiguous. CDR1 is SGHRS and CDR2 is YFSETQ in the germline V gene. The V end was cut by 0 bases, the J end by 3 bases, with 11 bases between. This CDR3 has 15 amino acids. The CDR3 region is CASSLDSLRTDTQYF. For the CDR3, the DNA is TGCGCCAGCAGCTTGGACAGTTTGAGAACAGATACGCAGTATTTT. The full variable domain, in which reference TRBV5-1 and TRBJ2-3 provide the parts outside the CDR3, is KAGVTQTPRYLIKTRGQQVTLSCSPISGHRSVSWYQQTPGQGLQFLFEYFSETQRNKGNFPGRFSGRQFSNSRSEMNVSTLELGDSALYLCASSLDSLRTDTQYFGPGTRLTVL.

The sample holds one count of this clone. This rearrangement joins TRBV12-5 to TRBJ1-3; D gene ambiguous. Between the trimmed V and J ends, which lost 4 bases and 0 bases, there was a span of 7 bases. The CDR3 runs 14 residues. Germline assignment: CDR1 LGHNT and CDR2 FRNRAP. For the CDR3, the DNA is TGTGCTAGTGGTTCCTCAGGCTCTGGAAACACCATATATTTT. Amino acid sequence: CASGSSGSGNTIYF.

V gene TRBV14 combines with J gene TRBJ1-5, with a weak D call TRBD1 (5 bases). Germline V gene data show CDR1 as SGHDN and CDR2 as FVKESK. The CDR3 extends over 13 amino acids. V was shortened by 0 bases and J by 7 bases, with 7 bases between the two germline ends. The CDR3 spells CASSQEKGQPQHF. CDR3 nucleotide sequence: TGTGCCAGCAGCCAAGAAAAGGGGCAGCCCCAGCATTTT.

This clone was recorded once. The gene calls are TRBV5-1 and TRBJ2-1; TRBD1 is a possible D gene (6 bases). Germline CDR1 is SGHRS and CDR2 is YFSETQ. V lost 0 bases to trimming and J lost 2 bases, with 15 bases between them. The length of the CDR3 is 17 residues. The CDR3 DNA sequence: TGCGCCAGCAGCTTGGCCGTACGGCAGGGGACCTACAATGAGCAGTTCTTC. Translated, it gives CASSLAVRQGTYNEQFF.

The chain couples TRBV6-2 or TRBV6-3 to TRBJ2-5, with D unresolved. The CDR3 runs 11 residues. The germline V gene encodes CDR1 MNHEY and CDR2 SVGEGT. Between the trimmed V and J ends, which lost 4 bases and 5 bases, there was a span of 5 bases. The CDR3 nucleotides are TGTGCCAGCAGTTCCGGGGAGACCCAGTACTTC. It is translated as CASSSGETQYF.

The chain couples TRBV5-3 to TRBJ2-7; possibly TRBD2 for D (6 bases). TRBV5-3 is recorded as an ORF, its role being uncertain. Trimming shortened V by 0 bases and J by 3 bases, and 10 bases separated the two germline ends. The CDR3 runs 14 residues. The CDR3 is CARSLVRRVYEQYF. The CDR3 DNA reads as TGTGCCAGAAGCTTGGTCAGGAGGGTCTACGAGCAGTACTTC.

This clone turned up a few times. The V gene is TRBV18, the J gene TRBJ2-7; TRBD2 matches 10 bases. V gave up 2 bases and J gave up 3 bases; unmatched junction bases: 1. Germline-derived CDR1 and CDR2 are KGHSH and LQKENI. CDR3 size: 14 residues. CDR3 coding DNA: TGTGCCAGCTCACCAGGACTAGCGGACTACGAGCAGTACTTC. Protein product: CASSPGLADYEQYF.

This rearrangement joins TRBV18 to TRBJ2-7; TRBD1 might be the D (6 bases). Germline CDR1 KGHSH, CDR2 LQKENI. CDR3 length: 17 residues. V was cut by 3 bases and J by 2 bases, with 20 bases left in between. The CDR3 protein is CASSPTIAFGTTYEQYF. DNA of the CDR3: TGTGCCAGCTCACCGACCATCGCCTTCGGGACAACCTACGAGCAGTACTTC.

The V gene is TRBV4-1, the J gene TRBJ1-1; D perhaps matches TRBD1 (5 bases). V was pared by 4 bases and J by 0 bases, with 12 bases between. This CDR3 has 15 residues. CDR1 is MGHRA and CDR2 is YSYEKL in the germline V gene. The chain's CDR3 is CASSPRQQVNTEAFF. CDR3 in DNA: TGCGCCAGCAGCCCAAGACAGCAGGTGAACACTGAAGCTTTCTTT.

The chain combines TRBV9 with TRBJ2-3; 9 nucleotides agree with TRBD1. This CDR3 has 17 residues. V lost 4 bases, J lost 3 bases, and 12 bases stayed unmatched. Germline V gene sequence: CDR1 SGDLS, CDR2 YYNGEE. This chain's CDR3 is CASSPEGTGSWTDTQYF. The CDR3 coding sequence is TGTGCCAGCAGCCCCGAGGGGACAGGGAGTTGGACAGATACGCAGTATTTT. Full variable domain (missing parts from reference TRBV9 and TRBJ2-3): DSGVTQTPKHLITATGQRVTLRCSPRSGDLSVYWYQQSLDQGLQFLIQYYNGEERAKGNILERFSAQQFPDLHSELNLSSLELGDSALYFCASSPEGTGSWTDTQYFGPGTRLTVL.

The gene calls are TRBV19 and TRBJ1-4; no definite D call. Germline V CDR1 and CDR2: LNHDA, SQIVND (reference sequence). The CDR3 loop spans 15 amino acids. V was trimmed by 3 bases and J by 0 bases, leaving 8 bases between them. In DNA form, the CDR3 reads TGTGCCAGTAGTATTTCGGGTCCAACTAATGAAAAACTGTTTTTT. Protein sequence: CASSISGPTNEKLFF.

The chain carries TRBV6-5 and TRBJ1-1; 9 positions match TRBD1. V lost 6 bases and J lost 3; bases outside the gene matches: 2. Germline CDR1 reads MNHEY; CDR2 reads SVGAGI. The CDR3 is 13 residues long. CDR3 coding DNA: TGTGCCAGCAGGACAGGGGGGGACACTGAAGCTTTCTTT. It codes for CASRTGGDTEAFF.